This entry features one T cell receptor beta chain sequence. Its antigen is still unknown. The source of the sample is a study of T cell responses to AZD1222 COVID-19 vaccine. Findings and caveats of the study: The study reported that nearly half of spike-specific TCRs target unmutated variant regions. Two AZD1222 doses significantly raised spike-specific TCR breadth and depth over controls. Vaccine-associated CD4 TCRs ranged over spike, dominating at 160-218 and 743-854.

The CDR3 runs 14 residues. The V gene's germline CDR1 is LGHNA and CDR2 YSLEER. Deletions cut 5 bases from V and 2 bases from J, with 9 bases between. Profiling relied on immunoSEQ multiplex PCR, and the TCRdb table lists in-frame clones only, not all of them. The sample includes 150,000 or so clones, roughly 90% of them seen just once. V gene TRBV4-3 combines with J gene TRBJ2-2; D gene uncertain. The sequence derives from an adult in good health. The sample here was peripheral blood, taken on day 0 of AZD1222 vaccination. CDR3 region: CASSYLLNTGELFF. For the CDR3, the DNA is TGCGCCAGCAGCTATCTTCTCAACACCGGGGAGCTGTTTTTT.